The sequence of this TCR beta chain was determined in a study of early T cells in non-severe SARS-CoV-2 infection. Findings and caveats of the study: Sequences matched to VDJdb favored anti-spike CD8 responses, while private and CD4 specificities were missed.

The CDR3 has 13 amino acids. CDR1 is SGDLS, CDR2 YYNGEE, per germline. V lost 7 bases to trimming and J lost 6 bases; unmatched junction nucleotides: 8. Note on this clonotype: The antigen is not known.

Molecules of cDNA were individually given unique molecular identifiers that were attached to them. TCRdb re-called the 5' RACE reads with MiXCR, one entry per CDR3 protein. The sample lists about 83,000 distinct CDR3 sequences; approximately 15% were seen once. The specimen sequenced was whole blood. This chain uses TRBV9 with TRBJ2-7; 9 bases match TRBD1. This clonotype was obtained from an adult who was a healthcare worker with PCR-confirmed SARS-CoV-2 infection or an uninfected control (not recorded which). The DNA of the CDR3 is TGTGCCAGCTCCCTAGGACAGGGGCGCGAGCAGTACTTC. It translates to CASSLGQGREQYF.